The sequence of this T cell receptor beta chain was determined in a study of OX40 agonist ivuxolimab in advanced cancers. On the study more broadly: Previous treatment with anti-PD-1, anti-PD-L1 or anti-CTLA-4 therapy was allowed; about 44% had received some. Two patients with cutaneous melanoma and one with hepatocellular carcinoma, three in total, showed partial responses.

Some clones are missing from TCRdb's copy, which holds only in-frame ones; the method was immunoSEQ multiplex PCR. The sample has about 42,000 clones, 65% to 90% seen once. Patients were ruled out by autoimmune disease history or systemic immunosuppression. Germline V gene lookup returns CDR1 MGHRA and CDR2 YSYEKL. The J segment lost 0 bases and the V segment lost 1 base, leaving 9 bases of the junction unmatched. The CDR3 spans 18 residues. Comment on this clone: The antigen is undetermined.

Broader study findings: The CD4+ and CD8+ T cells in the blood had expanded clonally by week 6 at 0.1 to 3.0 mg/kg.

The sequencing used CD4+ or CD8+ T cells sorted from blood, collected in a trial of the OX40 agonist ivuxolimab. The receptor was isolated from an adult with an advanced solid tumor such as melanoma, head and neck, liver or kidney cancer. The rearrangement joins TRBV4-1 to TRBJ2-5, with TRBD2 matching over 9 bases. CDR3 amino acids: CASSQGSLPSGNQETQYF. The CDR3 DNA reads TGCGCCAGCAGCCAAGGGTCCCTTCCTAGCGGGAACCAAGAGACCCAGTACTTC.